The TCR beta chain described here comes from a study of regulatory T cells in long-lasting Graves disease. Whole-study findings and limits: Less diverse TCR repertoires were seen in persistent Graves' patients than in newly diagnosed ones. Examination was confined to peripheral blood, excluding thyroid tissue.

Germline V CDR1 and CDR2: SEHNR, FQNEAQ (reference sequence). With 5 bases clipped from V and 8 bases from J, the junction kept 5 bases outside the gene matches. There are 12 residues in the CDR3. The time point: newly diagnosed GD, antithyroid drugs for less than 3 months. TCR sequences were obtained from RNA taken from PBMCs. The TCR beta library used iRepertoire HTBI primers with Arm-PCR amplification of CDR3. One entry per CDR3 protein, called by TCRdb with MiXCR from the multiplex PCR reads. This sample carries hundreds of thousands of distinct CDR3 sequences, approximately 16% of them seen once, and the ten largest clones take roughly 25%. To note about this clonotype: Its antigen is unidentified.

This same sample was also taken into another study, of T cells in Graves' hyperthyroidism and ophthalmopathy. That report notes: TCR CDR3 regions were first amplified by RT-PCR with HTBI primers.

The TCR originated in a woman aged 40 to 65 with Graves disease. The chain couples TRBV7-9 to TRBJ1-1, with 7 nucleotides matching TRBD1. The source was peripheral blood mononuclear cells (PBMCs), collected at new diagnosis, from a patient treated with antithyroid drugs. DNA of the CDR3: TGTGCCAGCAGCCGGGACAGCCCAGAAGCTTTCTTT. This encodes CASSRDSPEAFF.